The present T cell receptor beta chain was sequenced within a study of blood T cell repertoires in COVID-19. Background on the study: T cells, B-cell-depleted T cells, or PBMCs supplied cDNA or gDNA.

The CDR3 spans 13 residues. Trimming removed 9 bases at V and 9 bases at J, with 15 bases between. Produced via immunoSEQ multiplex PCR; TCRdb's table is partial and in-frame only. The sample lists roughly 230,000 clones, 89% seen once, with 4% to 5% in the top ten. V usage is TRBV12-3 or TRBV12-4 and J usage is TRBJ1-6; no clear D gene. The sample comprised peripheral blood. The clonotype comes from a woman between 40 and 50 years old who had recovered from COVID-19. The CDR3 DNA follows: TGTGCCAGTACCCCCTCTCGGGGTTCACCCCTCCACTTT. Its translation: CASTPSRGSPLHF.